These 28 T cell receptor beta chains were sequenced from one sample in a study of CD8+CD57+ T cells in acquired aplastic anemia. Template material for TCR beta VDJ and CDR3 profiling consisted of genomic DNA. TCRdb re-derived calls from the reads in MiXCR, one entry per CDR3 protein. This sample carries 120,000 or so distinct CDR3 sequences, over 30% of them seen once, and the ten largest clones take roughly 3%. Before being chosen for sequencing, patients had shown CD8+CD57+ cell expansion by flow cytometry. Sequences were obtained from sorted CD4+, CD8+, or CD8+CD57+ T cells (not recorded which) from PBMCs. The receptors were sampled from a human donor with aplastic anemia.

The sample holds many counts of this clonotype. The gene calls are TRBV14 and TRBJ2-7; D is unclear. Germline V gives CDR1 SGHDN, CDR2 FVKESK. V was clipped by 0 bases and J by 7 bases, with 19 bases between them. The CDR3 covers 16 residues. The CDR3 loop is CASSQDSAAGRMEQYF. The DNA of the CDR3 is TGTGCCAGCAGCCAAGATTCGGCAGCCGGAAGAATGGAGCAGTACTTC.

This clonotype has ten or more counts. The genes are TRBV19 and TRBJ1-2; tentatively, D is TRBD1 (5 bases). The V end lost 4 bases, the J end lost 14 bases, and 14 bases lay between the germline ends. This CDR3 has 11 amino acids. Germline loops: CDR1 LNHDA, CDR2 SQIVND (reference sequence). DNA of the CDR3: TGTGCCAGTAGTAATGCAGGGCCTACTACCTTC. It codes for CASSNAGPTTF.

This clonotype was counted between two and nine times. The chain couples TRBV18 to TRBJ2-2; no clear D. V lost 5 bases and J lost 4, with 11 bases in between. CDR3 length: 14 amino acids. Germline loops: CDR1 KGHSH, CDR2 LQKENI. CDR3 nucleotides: TGTGCCAGCTCATTGGACCGGACCACCGGGGAGCTGTTTTTT. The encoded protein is CASSLDRTTGELFF.

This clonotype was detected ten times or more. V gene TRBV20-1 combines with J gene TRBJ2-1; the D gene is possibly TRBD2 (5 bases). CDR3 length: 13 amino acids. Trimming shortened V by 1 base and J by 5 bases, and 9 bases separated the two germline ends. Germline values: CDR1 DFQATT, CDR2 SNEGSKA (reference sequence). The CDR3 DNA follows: TGCAGTGCTAGAGGAGGGTTGAACAATGAGCAGTTCTTC. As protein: CSARGGLNNEQFF.

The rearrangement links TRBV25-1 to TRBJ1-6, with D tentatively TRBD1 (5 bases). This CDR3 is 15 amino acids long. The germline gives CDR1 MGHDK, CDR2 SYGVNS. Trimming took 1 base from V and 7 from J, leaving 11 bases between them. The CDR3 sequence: CASSEWTTGNSPLHF. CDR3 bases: TGTGCCAGCAGTGAATGGACAACCGGGAATTCACCCCTCCACTTT.

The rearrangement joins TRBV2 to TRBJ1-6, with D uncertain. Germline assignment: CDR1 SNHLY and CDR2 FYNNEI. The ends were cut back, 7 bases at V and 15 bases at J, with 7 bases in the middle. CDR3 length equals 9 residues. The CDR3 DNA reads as TGTGCCAGCACGTGGGTCCTCCACTTT. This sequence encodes CASTWVLHF. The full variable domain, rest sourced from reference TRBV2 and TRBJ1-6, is EPEVTQTPSHQVTQMGQEVILRCVPISNHLYFYWYRQILGQKVEFLVSFYNNEISEKSEIFDDQFSVERPDGSNFTLKIRSTKLEDSAMYFCASTWVLHFGNGTRLTVT.

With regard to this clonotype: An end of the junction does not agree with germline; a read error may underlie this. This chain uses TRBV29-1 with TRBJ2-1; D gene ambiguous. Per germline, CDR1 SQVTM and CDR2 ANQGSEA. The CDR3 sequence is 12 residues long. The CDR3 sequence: CSVEVPYNEQLF. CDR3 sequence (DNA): TGCAGCGTCGAGGTCCCATACAATGAGCAGCTCTTC.

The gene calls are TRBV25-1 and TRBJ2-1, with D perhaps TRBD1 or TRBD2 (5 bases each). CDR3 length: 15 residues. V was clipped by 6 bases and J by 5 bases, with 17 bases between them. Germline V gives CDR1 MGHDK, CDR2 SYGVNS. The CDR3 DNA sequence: TGTGCCAGCAGCCCCCCCGGGGCAGGGAACAATGAGCAGTTCTTC. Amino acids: CASSPPGAGNNEQFF.

CDR3 sequence reads: CASSTIQGNQPQHF. The DNA of the CDR3 is TGTGCCAGTAGTACCATACAGGGAAATCAGCCCCAGCATTTT. The chain links TRBV19 to TRBJ1-5, with D tentatively TRBD1 (6 bases). Deletions cut 4 bases from V and 4 bases from J, with 11 bases between. This CDR3 region has 14 residues. Looked up from germline, CDR1 is LNHDA and CDR2 is SQIVND (reference sequence).

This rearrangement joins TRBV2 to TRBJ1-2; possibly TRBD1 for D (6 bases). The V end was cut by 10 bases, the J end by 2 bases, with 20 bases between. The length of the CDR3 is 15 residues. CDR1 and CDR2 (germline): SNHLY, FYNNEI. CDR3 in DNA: TGTGCCAACACCGGTACACGGGGGCGGAACTATGGCTACACCTTC. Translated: CANTGTRGRNYGYTF.

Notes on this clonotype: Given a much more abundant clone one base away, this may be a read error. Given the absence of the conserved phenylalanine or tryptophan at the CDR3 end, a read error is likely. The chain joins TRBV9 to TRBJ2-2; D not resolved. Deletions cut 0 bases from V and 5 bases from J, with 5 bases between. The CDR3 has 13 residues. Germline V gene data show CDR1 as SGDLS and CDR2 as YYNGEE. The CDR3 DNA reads TGTGCCAGCAGCGTAGAAGGGACCGGGGAGCTGTTTCTT. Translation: CASSVEGTGELFL.

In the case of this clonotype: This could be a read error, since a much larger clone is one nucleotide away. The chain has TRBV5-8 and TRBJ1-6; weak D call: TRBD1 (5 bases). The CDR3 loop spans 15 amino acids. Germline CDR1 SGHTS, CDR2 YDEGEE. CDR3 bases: TGTGCCGGCAGCTTGGTTCAGGGAGATAATTCACCCCTCCACTTT. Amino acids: CAGSLVQGDNSPLHF.

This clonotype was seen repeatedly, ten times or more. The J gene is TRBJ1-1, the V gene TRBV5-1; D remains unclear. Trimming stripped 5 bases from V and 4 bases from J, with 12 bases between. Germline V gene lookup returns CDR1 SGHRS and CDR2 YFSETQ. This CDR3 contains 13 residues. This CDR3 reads CASRTEVGTEAFF. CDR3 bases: TGCGCCAGCAGAACGGAGGTGGGCACTGAAGCTTTCTTT. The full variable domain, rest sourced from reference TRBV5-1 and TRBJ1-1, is KAGVTQTPRYLIKTRGQQVTLSCSPISGHRSVSWYQQTPGQGLQFLFEYFSETQRNKGNFPGRFSGRQFSNSRSEMNVSTLELGDSALYLCASRTEVGTEAFFGQGTRLTVV.

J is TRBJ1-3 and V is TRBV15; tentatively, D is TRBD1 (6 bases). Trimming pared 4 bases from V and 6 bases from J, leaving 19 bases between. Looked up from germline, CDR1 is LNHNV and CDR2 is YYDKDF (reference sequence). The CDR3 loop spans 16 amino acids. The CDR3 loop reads CATSIYLDRDENTIYF. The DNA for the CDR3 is TGTGCCACCAGCATATATCTGGACAGAGATGAAAACACCATATATTTT.

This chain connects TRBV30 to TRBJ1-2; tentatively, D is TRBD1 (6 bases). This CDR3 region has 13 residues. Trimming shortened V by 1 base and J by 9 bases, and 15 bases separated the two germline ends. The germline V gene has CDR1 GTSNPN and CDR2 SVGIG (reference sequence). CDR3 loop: CAWSGEGQGSYTF. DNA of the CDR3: TGTGCCTGGAGTGGTGAGGGGCAGGGGAGCTACACCTTC.

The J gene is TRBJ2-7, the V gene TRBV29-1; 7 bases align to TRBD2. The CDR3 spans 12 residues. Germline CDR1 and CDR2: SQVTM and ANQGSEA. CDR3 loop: CGGATGRDEQYV. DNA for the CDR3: TGCGGCGGCGCCACGGGGAGGGACGAGCAGTACGTC.

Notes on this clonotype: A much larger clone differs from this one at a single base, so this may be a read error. In nucleotides, the CDR3 is TGCGCCAGCAGCCCCCAATCGGACACCGGGGAGCTGTTTTTT. Its protein product is CASSPQSDTGELFF. The chain uses TRBV5-1 and TRBJ2-2; D remains unclear. CDR3 length: 14 amino acids. Trimming took off 4 bases at V and 3 bases at J, with 10 bases between the two ends. Germline CDR1 SGHRS, CDR2 YFSETQ.

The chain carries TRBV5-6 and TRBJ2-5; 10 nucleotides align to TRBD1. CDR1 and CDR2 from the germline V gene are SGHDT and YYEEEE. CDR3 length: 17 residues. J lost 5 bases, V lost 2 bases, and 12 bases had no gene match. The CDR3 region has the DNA TGTGCCAGCAGCTTCCGGGACAGGGGAGGGGGAGTGGAGACCCAGTACTTC. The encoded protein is CASSFRDRGGGVETQYF.

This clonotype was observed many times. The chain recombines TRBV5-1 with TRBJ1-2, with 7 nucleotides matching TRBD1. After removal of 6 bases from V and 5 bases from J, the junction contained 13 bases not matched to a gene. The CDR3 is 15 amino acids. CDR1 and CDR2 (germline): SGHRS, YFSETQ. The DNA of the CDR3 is TGCGCCAGCACCGACGGACAGGCCGCAGGGTATGGCTACACCTTC. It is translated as CASTDGQAAGYGYTF.

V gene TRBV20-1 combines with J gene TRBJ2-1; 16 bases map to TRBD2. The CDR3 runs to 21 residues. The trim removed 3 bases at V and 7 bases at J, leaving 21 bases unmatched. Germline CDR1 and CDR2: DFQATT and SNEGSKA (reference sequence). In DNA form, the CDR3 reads TGCAGTGCTAGTAGTTGGCCGGGACTAGCGGGGGGGCCTAAGAATAGTAATGAGCAGTTCTTC. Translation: CSASSWPGLAGGPKNSNEQFF.

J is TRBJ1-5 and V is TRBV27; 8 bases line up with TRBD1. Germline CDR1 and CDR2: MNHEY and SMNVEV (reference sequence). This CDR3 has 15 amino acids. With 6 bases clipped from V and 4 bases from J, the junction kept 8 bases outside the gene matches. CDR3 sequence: CASSKGQDVNQPQHF. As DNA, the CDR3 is TGTGCCAGCAGCAAGGGACAGGACGTTAATCAGCCCCAGCATTTT.

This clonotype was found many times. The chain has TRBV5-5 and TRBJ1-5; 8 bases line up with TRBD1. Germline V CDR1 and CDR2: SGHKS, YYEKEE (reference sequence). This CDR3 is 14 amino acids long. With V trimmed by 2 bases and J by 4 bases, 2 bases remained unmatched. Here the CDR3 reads CASSLQGGNQPQHF. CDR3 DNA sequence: TGTGCCAGCAGCTTACAGGGGGGGAATCAGCCCCAGCATTTT.

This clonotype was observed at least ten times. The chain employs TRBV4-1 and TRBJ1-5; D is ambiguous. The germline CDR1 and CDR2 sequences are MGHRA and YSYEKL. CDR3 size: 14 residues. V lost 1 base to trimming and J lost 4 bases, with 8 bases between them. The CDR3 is CASSQGQFNQPQHF. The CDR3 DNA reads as TGCGCCAGCAGCCAAGGGCAGTTTAATCAGCCCCAGCATTTT.

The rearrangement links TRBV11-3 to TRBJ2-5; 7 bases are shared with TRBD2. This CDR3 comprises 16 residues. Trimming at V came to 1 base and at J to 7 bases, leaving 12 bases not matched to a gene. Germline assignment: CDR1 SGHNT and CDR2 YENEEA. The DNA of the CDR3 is TGTGCCAGCAGCTTAGGAGCGGAGGTGGGCGGGGGGACCCAGTACTTC. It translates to CASSLGAEVGGGTQYF.

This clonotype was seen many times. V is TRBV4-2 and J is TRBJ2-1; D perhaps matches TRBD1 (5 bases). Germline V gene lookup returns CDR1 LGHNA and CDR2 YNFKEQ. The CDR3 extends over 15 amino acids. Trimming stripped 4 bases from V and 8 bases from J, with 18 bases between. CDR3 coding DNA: TGTGCCAGCAGCCCAGCCAGGGTGTTAAGAGATGAGCAGTTCTTC. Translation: CASSPARVLRDEQFF.

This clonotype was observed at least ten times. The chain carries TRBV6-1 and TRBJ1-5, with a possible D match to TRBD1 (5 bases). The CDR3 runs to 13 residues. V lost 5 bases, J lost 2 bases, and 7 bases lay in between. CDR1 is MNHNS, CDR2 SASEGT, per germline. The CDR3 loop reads CASSRGGNQPQHF. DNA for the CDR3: TGTGCCAGCAGTCGGGGCGGCAATCAGCCCCAGCATTTT.

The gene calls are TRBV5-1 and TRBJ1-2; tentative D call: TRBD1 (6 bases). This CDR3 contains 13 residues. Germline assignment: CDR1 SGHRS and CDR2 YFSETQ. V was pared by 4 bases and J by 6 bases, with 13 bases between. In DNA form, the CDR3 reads TGCGCCAGCAGCCCTACAGGGAGAGATGGCTACACCTTC. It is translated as CASSPTGRDGYTF.

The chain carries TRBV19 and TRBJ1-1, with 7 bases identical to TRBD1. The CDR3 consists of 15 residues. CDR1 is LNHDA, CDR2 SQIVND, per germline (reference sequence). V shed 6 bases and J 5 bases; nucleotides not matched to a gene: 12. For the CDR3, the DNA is TGTGCCAGTAGAACTCTGACAGGGTTCGAGACTGAAGCTTTCTTT. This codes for CASRTLTGFETEAFF.